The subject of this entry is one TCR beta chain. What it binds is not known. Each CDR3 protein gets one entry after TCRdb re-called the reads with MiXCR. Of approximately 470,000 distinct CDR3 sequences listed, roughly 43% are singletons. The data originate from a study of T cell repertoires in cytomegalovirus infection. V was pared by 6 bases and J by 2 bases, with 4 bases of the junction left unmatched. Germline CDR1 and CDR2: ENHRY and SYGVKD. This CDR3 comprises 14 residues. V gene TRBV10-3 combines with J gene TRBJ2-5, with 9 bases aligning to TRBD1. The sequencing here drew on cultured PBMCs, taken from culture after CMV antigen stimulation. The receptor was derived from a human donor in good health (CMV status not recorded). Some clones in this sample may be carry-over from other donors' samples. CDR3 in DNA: TGTGCCATCAGGGCACAGGGGGCTCAAGAGACCCAGTACTTC. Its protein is CAIRAQGAQETQYF.